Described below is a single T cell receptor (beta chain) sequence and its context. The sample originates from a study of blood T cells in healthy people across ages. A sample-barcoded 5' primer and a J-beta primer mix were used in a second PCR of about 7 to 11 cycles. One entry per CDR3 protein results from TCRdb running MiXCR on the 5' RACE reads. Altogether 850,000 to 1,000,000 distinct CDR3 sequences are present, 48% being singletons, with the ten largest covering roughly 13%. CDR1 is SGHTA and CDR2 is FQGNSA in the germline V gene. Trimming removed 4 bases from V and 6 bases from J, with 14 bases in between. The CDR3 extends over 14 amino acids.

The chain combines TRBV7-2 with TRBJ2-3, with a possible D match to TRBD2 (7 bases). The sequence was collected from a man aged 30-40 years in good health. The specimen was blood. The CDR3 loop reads CASSSRGAADTQYF. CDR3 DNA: TGTGCCAGCAGCTCTCGGGGGGCAGCGGATACGCAGTATTTT.